These 3 T cell receptor delta chains came from one sample sequenced in a study of γδ T cells in repeated Plasmodium falciparum infection. Flow sorting of PBMC yielded separate Vgamma9/Vdelta2+ and Vdelta2-negative gammadelta T cell populations for bulk repertoire analysis. TCRdb made new clone calls on the multiplex PCR reads using CATT. The sample has roughly 93,000 delta-chain clones; over 0.75% are singletons. The sequenced sample consisted of gamma-delta T cells from blood. The source is a pool of human donors (malaria-infected and uninfected, not separated).

Note on this clone: TCRdb's protein, taken from a much larger clone, differs from this DNA's translation at residue 9, likely owing to a read error; the protein displayed comes from the DNA. CDR3 coding DNA: TGTGCTCTGGGGGATACGGACGATGTACTCATCTTT. Residues: CALGDTDDVLIF. The genes are TRDV1 and TRDJ1; TRDD3 aligns across 10 bases. Germline CDR1 is TSWWSYY and CDR2 is QGS. CDR3 length equals 12 residues.

As for this clone: The protein recorded in TCRdb matches a much larger clone and deviates from this DNA's translation at residue 17, suggesting a read error; the protein here is obtained by translating the DNA. There is no J gene call, but TRDV2 is given as the V gene; TRDD3 reflects the table's D call only, with no check against the DNA. The CDR3 runs 19 residues. Germline lookup yields CDR1 GEAIGNYY and CDR2 EKD. CDR3 region: CACDTSYWGPKKVTDKPIF. In nucleotides, the CDR3 is TGTGCCTGTGACACCTCGTACTGGGGGCCTAAAAAAGTCACCGATAAACCCATCTTT.

This clone was found a few times. TCRdb's protein for this DNA is that of a much larger clone and differs from the translation at residue 4, likely a read error; the protein shown is the DNA translation. The chain uses TRDV1 and TRDJ1; 10 bases agree with TRDD3. TCRdb leaves out the J gene; it was filled in here by matching the DNA to germline. CDR3 length: 20 amino acids. V shed 7 bases and J 3 bases; nucleotides not matched to a gene: 23. Germline V gene lookup returns CDR1 TSWWSYY and CDR2 QGS. The CDR3 protein is CALEVKYWGIPPPGPDKLIF. The CDR3 coding sequence is TGTGCTCTTGAGGTCAAGTACTGGGGGATCCCTCCTCCTGGCCCCGATAAACTCATCTTT.